Here is one TCR beta chain with its context. The target antigen is unknown. CDR1 and CDR2 (germline): SGHTA, FQGNSA. Trimming cost V 5 bases and J 4 bases, with 11 bases left between them. The CDR3 consists of 14 residues. This entry is derived from a study of OX40 agonist ivuxolimab in advanced cancers. The repertoire was sequenced with immunoSEQ multiplex PCR; TCRdb's copy has only in-frame clones and lacks some. The top ten hold around 0.52% of the sample, which has about 61,000 clones, about four fifths seen once. Notes on the study in general: The antigen specificity of the peripheral T cells (those that were expanded) was not determined.

This chain uses TRBV7-2 with TRBJ1-4, with no clear D. This TCR derives from an adult with an advanced solid tumor such as melanoma, head and neck, liver or kidney cancer. This sample comprised CD4+ or CD8+ T cells sorted from blood, obtained in a trial of the OX40 agonist ivuxolimab. This CDR3 is CASSPESYNEKLFF. The CDR3 DNA is TGTGCCAGCAGCCCCGAGAGCTATAATGAAAAACTGTTTTTT.